These 24 T cell receptor beta chains were all obtained from the same sample, sequenced in a study of OX40 agonist ivuxolimab in advanced cancers. Generated by immunoSEQ multiplex PCR, the TCRdb table keeps only in-frame clones and is missing some. The sample includes about 100,000 clones, approximately 91% of them seen just once. The sequenced sample was CD4+ or CD8+ T cells sorted from blood, obtained in a trial of the OX40 agonist ivuxolimab. These receptors originate from an adult with an advanced solid tumor such as melanoma, head and neck, liver or kidney cancer.

J is TRBJ1-5 and V is TRBV15, with a possible D match to TRBD1 (6 bases). Germline V gene sequence: CDR1 LNHNV, CDR2 YYDKDF (reference sequence). The length of the CDR3 is 18 residues. V was trimmed by 8 bases and J by 0 bases, leaving 23 bases between them. The CDR3 nucleotides are TGTGCCACCGTGGCGCCGGAAGGGGGTCGTTATAGCAATCAGCCCCAGCATTTT. The encoded protein is CATVAPEGGRYSNQPQHF.

The chain links TRBV9 to TRBJ2-3; 9 bases line up with TRBD2. V dropped 2 bases and J dropped 4; count of bases not matched to a gene: 8. Looked up from germline, CDR1 is SGDLS and CDR2 is YYNGEE. The CDR3 is made up of 16 amino acids. CDR3 DNA: TGTGCCAGCAGCGTGGATAGCGGGAGCGGAGCAGATACGCAGTATTTT. Protein product: CASSVDSGSGADTQYF.

The chain carries TRBV7-6 and TRBJ2-5; 7 nucleotides line up with TRBD1. This CDR3 region has 15 residues. J was trimmed by 0 bases and V by 3 bases; bases with no gene match: 4. CDR1 SGHVS and CDR2 FNYEAQ come from the germline V gene. CDR3 sequence (DNA): TGTGCCAGCAGCTTGACAGGGTTGAACCAAGAGACCCAGTACTTC. Residues: CASSLTGLNQETQYF.

V usage is TRBV19 and J usage is TRBJ2-2; D remains unclear. There are 13 residues in the CDR3. V lost 7 bases and J 3 bases, leaving 9 bases between the germline ends. Germline V gene sequence: CDR1 LNHDA, CDR2 SQIVND (reference sequence). The CDR3 DNA follows: TGTGCCAGTACCTTAAGAGACACCGGGGAGCTGTTTTTT. This codes for CASTLRDTGELFF.

The chain joins TRBV30 to TRBJ2-7, with D unclear. The CDR3 loop spans 12 amino acids. Germline CDR1 and CDR2: GTSNPN and SVGIG (reference sequence). Trimming took off 0 bases at V and 2 bases at J, with 5 bases between the two ends. DNA of the CDR3: TGTGCCTGGAGTGTACTTCCCTACGAGCAGTACTTC. Its protein is CAWSVLPYEQYF.

The chain joins TRBV5-1 to TRBJ2-1; 14 nucleotides line up with TRBD2. V shed 4 bases and J 5 bases; nucleotides not matched to a gene: 11. Germline values: CDR1 SGHRS, CDR2 YFSETQ. This CDR3 contains 18 residues. CDR3 sequence: CASSPTSGRASRDNEQFF. The CDR3, as DNA: TGCGCCAGCAGCCCGACTAGCGGGAGGGCCTCGAGAGACAATGAGCAGTTCTTC.

The chain is built from TRBV27 and TRBJ1-5, with D tentatively TRBD1 (6 bases). The CDR3 covers 18 residues. Looked up from germline, CDR1 is MNHEY and CDR2 is SMNVEV (reference sequence). Trimming removed 8 bases at V and 8 bases at J, with 31 bases between. CDR3 sequence (DNA): TGTGCCAGCGTCGGCCCACTTCCCCGGACAGCTAGTATCAAGCCCCAGCATTTT. This translates into CASVGPLPRTASIKPQHF.

The chain uses TRBV5-4 and TRBJ2-3, with TRBD2 matching 9 bases. V was clipped by 2 bases and J by 6 bases; unmatched bases: 7. CDR3 size: 15 residues. Germline V CDR1 and CDR2: SGHNT, YYREEE (reference sequence). The CDR3 nucleotides read TGTGCCAGCAGCTTCGGTAGCGGGAGATCGGATACGCAGTATTTT. It translates to CASSFGSGRSDTQYF.

The chain couples TRBV19 to TRBJ2-5, with D perhaps TRBD2 (7 bases). V shed 5 bases and J shed 5 bases, with 15 bases lying between them. The CDR3 length is 14 residues. Germline values: CDR1 LNHDA, CDR2 SQIVND (reference sequence). The CDR3 loop reads CASSPGGPRETQYF. DNA of the CDR3: TGTGCCAGTAGTCCCGGGGGGCCCCGGGAGACCCAGTACTTC.

The rearrangement joins TRBV11-2 to TRBJ2-3; no clear D gene. The CDR3 spans 15 residues. Germline CDR1 SGHAT, CDR2 FQNNGV. V lost 0 bases and J lost 2, with 9 bases in between. In DNA, the CDR3 is TGTGCCAGCAGCTTAGACCAAGTCACCACAGATACGCAGTATTTT. Translation gives CASSLDQVTTDTQYF.

CDR3 residues: CASMAGGLGDEQFF. The CDR3 coding sequence is TGCGCCAGCATGGCGGGGGGGCTCGGGGATGAGCAGTTCTTC. This sequence joins TRBV5-1 and TRBJ2-1, with 9 bases fitting TRBD2. Germline V gives CDR1 SGHRS, CDR2 YFSETQ. The CDR3 covers 14 residues. The J segment lost 8 bases and the V segment lost 6 bases, leaving 9 bases of the junction unmatched.

The J gene is TRBJ2-7, the V gene TRBV7-6; TRBD2 matches at 12 bases. Germline V gene sequence: CDR1 SGHVS, CDR2 FNYEAQ. The trim removed 0 bases at V and 2 bases at J, leaving 2 bases unmatched. This CDR3 has 16 amino acids. The DNA for the CDR3 is TGTGCCAGCAGCTTAGCGTCTAGCGGGAGGGCCTACGAGCAGTACTTC. The encoded protein is CASSLASSGRAYEQYF.

The V gene is TRBV5-6, the J gene TRBJ1-2, with D possibly being TRBD1 (6 bases). Between the trimmed V and J ends, which lost 3 bases and 5 bases, there was a span of 17 bases. This CDR3 is 15 amino acids long. Per the germline V gene, CDR1 is SGHDT and CDR2 is YYEEEE. CDR3: CASSSPGTRGYGYTF. CDR3 nucleotides: TGTGCCAGCAGCTCGCCCGGGACACGGGGTTATGGCTACACCTTC.

This clone was seen once. The rearrangement links TRBV29-1 to TRBJ1-4, with a tentative D call TRBD1 (5 bases). The germline V gene has CDR1 SQVTM and CDR2 ANQGSEA. This CDR3 has 13 residues. V was pared by 7 bases and J by 2 bases, with 11 bases between. The CDR3: CSATRATNEKLFF. The CDR3, as DNA: TGCAGCGCAACCAGGGCGACTAATGAAAAACTGTTTTTT.

This clone was observed once. The J gene is TRBJ2-1, the V gene TRBV5-1; D is uncertain. V lost 0 bases, J lost 6 bases, and 13 bases lay in between. In germline, CDR1 is SGHRS, CDR2 YFSETQ. The CDR3 is 15 amino acids. In DNA form, the CDR3 reads TGCGCCAGCAGCTTGGAGGGCCTCGAAGGCAATGAGCAGTTCTTC. Amino acid sequence: CASSLEGLEGNEQFF.

The chain has TRBV15 and TRBJ2-2, with TRBD1 as a possible D gene (5 bases). Germline lookup yields CDR1 LNHNV and CDR2 YYDKDF (reference sequence). V lost 6 bases, J lost 5 bases, and 10 bases lay in between. This CDR3 spans 13 amino acids. The DNA for the CDR3 is TGTGCCACCAGTCTCCAGGGAACCGGGGAGCTGTTTTTT. Its protein is CATSLQGTGELFF.

V and J are TRBV5-1 and TRBJ2-4; D possibly corresponds to TRBD1 (6 bases). Germline lookup yields CDR1 SGHRS and CDR2 YFSETQ. V dropped 5 bases and J dropped 9 bases, with 12 bases sitting between them. CDR3 size: 12 residues. The CDR3 protein is CASRSGTSIQYF. In DNA form, the CDR3 reads TGCGCCAGCAGATCAGGGACAAGCATTCAGTACTTC.

The V and J genes are TRBV11-3 and TRBJ2-1; 8 bases map to TRBD2. This CDR3 region has 15 residues. Germline V gene sequence: CDR1 SGHNT, CDR2 YENEEA. The V segment lost 3 bases and the J segment 8 bases; nucleotides outside the gene matches: 9. The CDR3 loop reads CASSFTGTRVHEQFF. The CDR3 DNA follows: TGTGCCAGCAGCTTTACCGGGACTAGAGTCCATGAGCAGTTCTTC.

J is TRBJ2-3 and V is TRBV5-1; the D gene is possibly TRBD2 (6 bases). Looked up from germline, CDR1 is SGHRS and CDR2 is YFSETQ. The CDR3 is 14 amino acids. V lost 4 bases and J lost 2, with 11 bases in between. The CDR3, as DNA: TGCGCCAGCAGCGAGCTAGCGTCCACAGATACGCAGTATTTT. Amino acids: CASSELASTDTQYF.

The chain links TRBV7-3 to TRBJ2-3, with 9 nucleotides matching TRBD2. The CDR3 extends over 16 amino acids. CDR1 and CDR2 (germline): SGHTA, FQGTGA. Trimming took 2 bases from V and 2 from J; bases not matched to a gene: 5. This chain's CDR3 is CASSLYPSGTTDTQYF. The CDR3 DNA reads TGTGCCAGCAGCTTATATCCTAGCGGGACCACAGATACGCAGTATTTT.

V gene TRBV5-1 combines with J gene TRBJ1-2; the D is unclear. CDR1 and CDR2 from the germline V gene are SGHRS and YFSETQ. CDR3 size: 13 residues. V was clipped by 0 bases and J by 8 bases, with 11 bases between them. CDR3 in amino acids: CASSLDTKGGYTF. The CDR3 coding sequence is TGCGCCAGCAGCTTGGACACTAAAGGCGGCTACACCTTC.

This chain joins TRBV5-1 and TRBJ2-3; D may correspond to TRBD1 or TRBD2 (5 bases each). The V and J ends lost 4 bases and 2 bases respectively, with 14 bases between them. From germline, CDR1 is SGHRS and CDR2 YFSETQ. There are 15 residues in the CDR3. This chain's CDR3 is CASSPPAGATDTQYF. The CDR3 nucleotides read TGCGCCAGCAGCCCTCCCGCCGGGGCCACAGATACGCAGTATTTT.

V gene TRBV7-9 combines with J gene TRBJ2-3, with D possibly called TRBD1 or TRBD2 (5 bases each). Germline V gene sequence: CDR1 SEHNR, CDR2 FQNEAQ (reference sequence). The CDR3 runs 14 residues. The V end was cut by 1 base, the J end by 5 bases, with 10 bases between. CDR3 in amino acids: CASSLGRDEDTQYF. Here the CDR3 DNA reads TGTGCCAGCAGCTTAGGTCGGGACGAAGATACGCAGTATTTT.

V gene TRBV30 combines with J gene TRBJ1-2; D not certain. V was shortened by 3 bases and J by 4 bases, with 15 bases between the two germline ends. The length of the CDR3 is 14 residues. Germline CDR1 and CDR2: GTSNPN and SVGIG (reference sequence). CDR3: CAWSPELGTYGYTF. Written as DNA, the CDR3 is TGTGCCTGGAGCCCCGAGCTGGGAACCTATGGCTACACCTTC.